One sample yielded the 26 T cell receptor beta chains listed below, sequenced in a study of shared clonotypes between healthy human individuals. In the naive CD8 group, cells lacked CD45RO and were positively selected for CCR7, so terminally differentiated effector memory CD45RA+ cells were left out. Assay used: immunoSEQ multiplex PCR; TCRdb lists only in-frame clones, some missing. The sample holds hundreds of thousands of clones, 95% to 98% seen once. The sample comprised naive CD8+ T cells sorted from blood. The receptor set was obtained from a young man in good health.

The chain has TRBV14 and TRBJ2-7, with D hard to call. CDR3 length: 14 amino acids. The germline CDR1 and CDR2 sequences are SGHDN and FVKESK. V gave up 0 bases and J gave up 3 bases, with 9 bases separating them. This CDR3 is CASSQELSSYEQYF. The CDR3 DNA follows: TGTGCCAGCAGCCAAGAGTTGAGTAGCTACGAGCAGTACTTC.

Concerning this clone itself: Other DNA sequences in this sample translate to the same CDR3. The V and J genes are TRBV5-4 and TRBJ2-3; unclear D gene. The germline CDR1 and CDR2 sequences are SGHNT and YYREEE (reference sequence). This CDR3 has 12 residues. Trimming took 0 bases from V and 4 from J, leaving 3 bases between them. CDR3 DNA: TGTGCCAGCAGCTTGGGTGCAGATACGCAGTATTTT. Its protein is CASSLGADTQYF.

The chain recombines TRBV4-1 with TRBJ2-5; 10 nucleotides agree with TRBD2. The trim removed 4 bases at V and 1 base at J, leaving 12 bases unmatched. The CDR3 runs to 18 residues. CDR1 is MGHRA and CDR2 is YSYEKL in the germline V gene. DNA for the CDR3: TGCGCCAGCAGCCCCACAGCGGGAGGGGAGGTGGGCCAAGAGACCCAGTACTTC. This codes for CASSPTAGGEVGQETQYF.

This chain connects TRBV6-5 to TRBJ2-1; TRBD1 agrees at 7 bases. V was pared by 4 bases and J by 0 bases, with 0 bases of the junction left unmatched. Looked up from germline, CDR1 is MNHEY and CDR2 is SVGAGI. The CDR3 is 14 amino acids. The CDR3 loop reads CASSSGGSYNEQFF. The DNA for the CDR3 is TGTGCCAGCAGTTCAGGGGGCTCCTACAATGAGCAGTTCTTC.

The chain joins TRBV11-3 to TRBJ2-3; D gene ambiguous. Germline V lookup: CDR1 SGHNT, CDR2 YENEEA. The ends were cut back, 6 bases at V and 1 base at J, with 5 bases in the middle. The CDR3 length is 12 residues. The CDR3 reads CASSSGTDTQYF. The DNA of the CDR3 is TGTGCCAGCAGTTCAGGCACAGATACGCAGTATTTT.

The chain combines TRBV19 with TRBJ2-7, with no clear D. The CDR3 has 13 amino acids. The germline V gene has CDR1 LNHDA and CDR2 SQIVND (reference sequence). Trimming removed 1 base from V and 1 base from J, with 5 bases in between. CDR3 region: CASSIAKSYEQYF. In DNA form, the CDR3 reads TGTGCCAGTAGTATAGCGAAATCCTACGAGCAGTACTTC.

This chain links TRBV9 with TRBJ2-5, with 14 bases matching TRBD2. CDR3 length: 16 amino acids. Germline-derived CDR1 and CDR2 are SGDLS and YYNGEE. The V segment lost 3 bases and the J segment 4 bases; nucleotides outside the gene matches: 5. CDR3 coding DNA: TGTGCCAGCAGCGAAGGACTAGCGGGAGGAAGAGAGACCCAGTACTTC. Residues: CASSEGLAGGRETQYF.

The chain combines TRBV19 with TRBJ1-1, with D possibly TRBD1 on 5 matching bases. The germline V gene encodes CDR1 LNHDA and CDR2 SQIVND (reference sequence). V gave up 3 bases and J gave up 1 base, with 15 bases separating them. The length of the CDR3 is 16 residues. DNA of the CDR3: TGTGCCAGTAGTATGAAGGCAGGGATCTGGAACACTGAAGCTTTCTTT. Its protein is CASSMKAGIWNTEAFF.

The chain carries TRBV2 and TRBJ2-7, with 8 bases matching TRBD2. V lost 5 bases to trimming and J lost 0 bases; unmatched junction nucleotides: 12. The CDR3 has 17 residues. Germline-derived CDR1 and CDR2 are SNHLY and FYNNEI. The CDR3 reads CASSPLAGGRSSYEQYF. The CDR3, as DNA: TGTGCCAGCAGTCCCCTAGCGGGCGGTCGGAGCTCCTACGAGCAGTACTTC.

The chain carries TRBV27 and TRBJ2-7, with D maybe TRBD2 (5 bases). Trimming pared 7 bases from V and 0 bases from J, leaving 19 bases between. This CDR3 contains 16 residues. Germline CDR1 MNHEY, CDR2 SMNVEV (reference sequence). As DNA, the CDR3 is TGTGCCAGCAAGCGGAGAAAACAGCTTGACTCCTACGAGCAGTACTTC. Its protein product is CASKRRKQLDSYEQYF.

A word on this clone: Additional DNA sequences in this sample encode the identical CDR3. This chain joins TRBV27 and TRBJ2-5; 7 bases map to TRBD1. V was pared by 4 bases and J by 2 bases, with 10 bases of the junction left unmatched. The CDR3 length is 16 residues. Per the germline V gene, CDR1 is MNHEY and CDR2 is SMNVEV (reference sequence). In nucleotides, the CDR3 is TGTGCCAGCAGTTCTAGGGCAGGGGGAGTACAAGAGACCCAGTACTTC. Translation: CASSSRAGGVQETQYF.

The V and J genes are TRBV6-5 and TRBJ2-5; D possibly corresponds to TRBD1 (5 bases). Trimming took 6 bases from V and 0 from J, leaving 8 bases between them. Germline V gives CDR1 MNHEY, CDR2 SVGAGI. The CDR3 loop spans 13 amino acids. In DNA form, the CDR3 reads TGTGCCAGCAGGAGACAGTACCAAGAGACCCAGTACTTC. This sequence encodes CASRRQYQETQYF.

This clone was recorded only once. The chain recombines TRBV5-6 with TRBJ1-2; 9 bases agree with TRBD1. CDR1 and CDR2 (germline): SGHDT, YYEEEE. The CDR3 extends over 14 amino acids. After removal of 4 bases from V and 6 bases from J, the junction contained 7 bases not matched to a gene. CDR3 in amino acids: CASSPGQGRDGYTF. CDR3 DNA: TGTGCCAGCAGCCCGGGACAGGGACGGGATGGCTACACCTTC. The full variable domain, with the rest looked up from reference TRBV5-6 and TRBJ1-2, is DAGVTQSPTHLIKTRGQQVTLRCSPKSGHDTVSWYQQALGQGPQFIFQYYEEEERQRGNFPDRFSGHQFPNYSSELNVNALLLGDSALYLCASSPGQGRDGYTFGSGTRLTVV.

The V and J genes are TRBV5-1 and TRBJ1-1; D not certain. The CDR3 has 12 residues. The V gene lost 7 bases and the J gene lost 4 bases, with 11 bases spanning the gap. In germline, CDR1 is SGHRS, CDR2 YFSETQ. The CDR3 region is CASGPWGTEAFF. DNA for the CDR3: TGCGCCAGCGGCCCCTGGGGCACTGAAGCTTTCTTT.

J is TRBJ2-3 and V is TRBV7-3; TRBD1 matches at 12 bases. V was pared by 6 bases and J by 4 bases, with 8 bases of the junction left unmatched. CDR3 length: 16 amino acids. The germline CDR1 and CDR2 sequences are SGHTA and FQGTGA. The CDR3 reads CASSPSGTGGADTQYF. The CDR3 coding sequence is TGTGCCAGCAGTCCTTCCGGGACAGGGGGCGCAGATACGCAGTATTTT.

This chain joins TRBV6-4 and TRBJ1-5; TRBD1 aligns across 7 bases. This CDR3 region has 16 residues. V dropped 5 bases and J dropped 2; count of bases not matched to a gene: 9. Germline-derived CDR1 and CDR2 are MRHNA and SNTAGT. The CDR3 DNA is TGTGCCAGCAGTTATCCGGTCACAGGGGGCAATCAGCCCCAGCATTTT. It translates to CASSYPVTGGNQPQHF.

This chain joins TRBV19 and TRBJ2-7; D possibly corresponds to TRBD1 (5 bases). The V gene lost 6 bases and the J gene lost 5 bases, with 14 bases spanning the gap. Germline CDR1 and CDR2: LNHDA and SQIVND (reference sequence). The CDR3 extends over 13 amino acids. CDR3 sequence: CASRGLRVDEQYF. The CDR3 coding sequence is TGTGCCAGTAGGGGGCTCAGAGTTGACGAGCAGTACTTC.

The V call is TRBV5-4, the J call TRBJ2-7, with D perhaps TRBD2 (5 bases). The ends were cut back, 2 bases at V and 0 bases at J, with 15 bases in the middle. The CDR3 is 16 amino acids. The germline V gene has CDR1 SGHNT and CDR2 YYREEE (reference sequence). The CDR3 region is CASSFNAGASSYEQYF. CDR3 DNA: TGTGCCAGCAGCTTCAATGCGGGTGCCAGCTCCTACGAGCAGTACTTC. Variable domain in full (rest from reference TRBV5-4 and TRBJ2-7): ETGVTQSPTHLIKTRGQQVTLRCSSQSGHNTVSWYQQALGQGPQFIFQYYREEENGRGNFPPRFSGLQFPNYSSELNVNALELDDSALYLCASSFNAGASSYEQYFGPGTRLTVT.

The gene calls are TRBV5-6 and TRBJ2-1; no clear D. Germline CDR1 SGHDT, CDR2 YYEEEE. V lost 5 bases and J 4 bases, leaving 13 bases between the germline ends. This CDR3 has 14 amino acids. CDR3 sequence: CASRAEAVYNEQFF. CDR3 bases: TGTGCCAGCAGAGCCGAGGCAGTGTACAATGAGCAGTTCTTC.

About this clone: The junction shows a germline mismatch at one end, possibly a read error. The chain is built from TRBV20-1 and TRBJ2-7; TRBD2 might be the D (6 bases). Germline assignment: CDR1 DFQATT and CDR2 SNEGSKA (reference sequence). The CDR3 runs 11 residues. CDR3 protein: CSAKWAREQCF. CDR3 nucleotide sequence: TGCAGTGCTAAATGGGCCCGGGAGCAGTGCTTC.

The gene calls are TRBV27 and TRBJ2-7, with D unresolved. The germline CDR1 and CDR2 sequences are MNHEY and SMNVEV (reference sequence). The CDR3 length is 12 residues. Deletions cut 5 bases from V and 0 bases from J, with 5 bases between. The CDR3 region has the DNA TGTGCCAGCAGTATCTACTCCTACGAGCAGTACTTC. Protein product: CASSIYSYEQYF.

This clone appeared a single time. This chain uses TRBV4-1 with TRBJ2-1; 8 bases map to TRBD2. V lost 5 bases to trimming and J lost 7 bases; unmatched junction nucleotides: 16. Looked up from germline, CDR1 is MGHRA and CDR2 is YSYEKL. CDR3 length equals 17 residues. The CDR3 sequence is CASSAQGSGRASNEQFF. Here the CDR3 DNA reads TGCGCCAGCAGCGCCCAGGGGTCCGGGAGGGCCTCTAATGAGCAGTTCTTC.

This rearrangement joins TRBV5-5 to TRBJ1-2; D not certain. V gave up 0 bases and J gave up 4 bases, with 13 bases separating them. Looked up from germline, CDR1 is SGHKS and CDR2 is YYEKEE (reference sequence). This CDR3 contains 15 residues. CDR3 region: CASSLAPKAGYGYTF. The CDR3 DNA reads TGTGCCAGCAGCTTGGCCCCCAAGGCAGGCTATGGCTACACCTTC.

The V and J genes are TRBV6-6 and TRBJ2-3; no firm D call. Germline lookup yields CDR1 MNHNY and CDR2 SVGAGI (reference sequence). The V end was cut by 4 bases, the J end by 4 bases, with 3 bases between. The CDR3 runs 11 residues. As DNA, the CDR3 is TGTGCCAGCAGTTTCGCAGATACGCAGTATTTT. Amino acid sequence: CASSFADTQYF.

The chain is built from TRBV6-1 and TRBJ1-2; D is unclear. V lost 1 base to trimming and J lost 0 bases, with 9 bases between them. This CDR3 is built from 15 residues. CDR1 and CDR2 from the germline V gene are MNHNS and SASEGT. The CDR3 DNA reads TGTGCCAGCAGTGAAGGGACGGATCCTAACTATGGCTACACCTTC. It is translated as CASSEGTDPNYGYTF.

The V call is TRBV6-1, the J call TRBJ2-7, with 11 bases lining up with TRBD1. V gave up 5 bases and J gave up 5 bases; unmatched junction bases: 8. The CDR3 totals 15 residues. Germline V gene data show CDR1 as MNHNS and CDR2 as SASEGT. The CDR3 nucleotides are TGTGCCAGCAGTCCAAAGCGGGACAGGGGGGACGAGCAGTACTTC. Translating it yields CASSPKRDRGDEQYF.